This T cell receptor beta chain was profiled in a study of cytomegalovirus exposure and HLA in healthy donors. The CDR3 has 16 amino acids. Germline assignment: CDR1 MNHNY and CDR2 SVGAGI (reference sequence). Trimming stripped 7 bases from V and 4 bases from J, with 20 bases between. Both 60 Vbeta primers and 13 Jbeta primers went into the PCR. Sequencing was performed with immunoSEQ multiplex PCR; in TCRdb, only in-frame clones are kept and a portion is missing. This table lists about 190,000 clones. The clonotype originates from a woman in her 30s in good health and CMV-seropositive. This sequence joins TRBV6-6 and TRBJ2-1; a weak D match, TRBD2 (5 bases). Specimen: PBMCs. This CDR3 reads CASTFSRQGGYNEQFF. The CDR3 DNA reads TGTGCCAGCACCTTCTCCCGACAAGGCGGGTACAATGAGCAGTTCTTC.